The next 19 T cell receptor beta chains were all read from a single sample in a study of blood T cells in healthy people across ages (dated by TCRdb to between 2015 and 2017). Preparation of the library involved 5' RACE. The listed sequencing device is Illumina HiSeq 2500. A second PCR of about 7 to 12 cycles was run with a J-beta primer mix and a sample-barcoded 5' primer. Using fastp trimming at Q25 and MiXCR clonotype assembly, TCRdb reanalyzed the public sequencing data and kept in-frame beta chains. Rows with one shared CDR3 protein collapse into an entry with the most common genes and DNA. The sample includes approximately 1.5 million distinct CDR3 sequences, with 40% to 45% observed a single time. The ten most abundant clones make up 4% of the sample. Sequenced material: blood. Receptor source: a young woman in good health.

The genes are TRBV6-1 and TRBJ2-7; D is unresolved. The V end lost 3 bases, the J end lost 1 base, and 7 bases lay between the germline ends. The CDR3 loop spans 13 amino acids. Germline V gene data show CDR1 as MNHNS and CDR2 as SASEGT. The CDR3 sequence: CASSDALSYEQYF. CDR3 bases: TGTGCCAGCAGTGACGCGCTTTCCTACGAGCAGTACTTC.

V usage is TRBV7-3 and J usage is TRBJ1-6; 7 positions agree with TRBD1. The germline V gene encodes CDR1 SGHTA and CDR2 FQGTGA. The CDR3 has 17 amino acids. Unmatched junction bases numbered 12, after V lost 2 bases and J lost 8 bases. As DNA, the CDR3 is TGTGCCAGCAGCTTACGCGCGCGTATGCAGGGGGATTCACCCCTCCACTTT. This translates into CASSLRARMQGDSPLHF. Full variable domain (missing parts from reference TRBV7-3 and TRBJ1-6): GAGVSQTPSNKVTEKGKYVELRCDPISGHTALYWYRQSLGQGPEFLIYFQGTGAADDSGLPNDRFFAVRPEGSVSTLKIQRTERGDSAVYLCASSLRARMQGDSPLHFGNGTRLTVT.

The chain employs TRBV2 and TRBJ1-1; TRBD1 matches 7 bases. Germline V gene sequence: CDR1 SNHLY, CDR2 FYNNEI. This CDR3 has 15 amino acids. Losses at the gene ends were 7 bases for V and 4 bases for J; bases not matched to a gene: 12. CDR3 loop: CASTKTTGEGTEAFF. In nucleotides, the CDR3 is TGTGCCAGCACTAAGACAACAGGGGAGGGCACTGAAGCTTTCTTT.

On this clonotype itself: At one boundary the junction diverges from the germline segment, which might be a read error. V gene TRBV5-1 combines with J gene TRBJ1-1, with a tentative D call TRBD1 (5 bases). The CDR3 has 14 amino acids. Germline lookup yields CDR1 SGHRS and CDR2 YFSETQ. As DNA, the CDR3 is TGCGCCAGTAGCTCCACCTCGAGGGGCACTGAAGCTTTCTTT. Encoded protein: CASSSTSRGTEAFF.

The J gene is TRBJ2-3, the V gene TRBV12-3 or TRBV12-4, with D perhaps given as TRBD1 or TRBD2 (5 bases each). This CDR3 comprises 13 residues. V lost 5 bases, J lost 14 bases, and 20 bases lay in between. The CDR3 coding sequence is TGTGCCAGCAGTCCGGGGACGCCTCCTCCGCGGTATTTT. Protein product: CASSPGTPPPRYF.

CDR3 bases: TGTGCCAGCAGCTTATTAGCGGGGTCAAGGGCAGATACGCAGTATTTT. It yields the protein CASSLLAGSRADTQYF. V usage is TRBV11-2 and J usage is TRBJ2-3, with 8 bases fitting TRBD2. The junction had 8 bases not matched to a gene; V was cut back by 2 bases and J by 4 bases. This CDR3 comprises 16 residues. Germline CDR1 SGHAT, CDR2 FQNNGV.

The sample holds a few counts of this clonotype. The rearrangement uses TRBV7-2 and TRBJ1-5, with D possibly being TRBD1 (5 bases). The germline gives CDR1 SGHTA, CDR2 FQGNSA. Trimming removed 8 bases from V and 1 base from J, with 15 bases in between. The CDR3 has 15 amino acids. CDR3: CASQKTGVSNQPQHF. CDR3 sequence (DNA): TGTGCCAGCCAGAAGACGGGGGTGAGCAATCAGCCCCAGCATTTT.

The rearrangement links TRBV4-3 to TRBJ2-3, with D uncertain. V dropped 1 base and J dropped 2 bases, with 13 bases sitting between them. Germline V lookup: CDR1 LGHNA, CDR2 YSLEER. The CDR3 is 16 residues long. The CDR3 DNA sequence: TGCGCCAGCAGCCAAGGAGGCGGAAGCCACACAGATACGCAGTATTTT. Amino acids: CASSQGGGSHTDTQYF.

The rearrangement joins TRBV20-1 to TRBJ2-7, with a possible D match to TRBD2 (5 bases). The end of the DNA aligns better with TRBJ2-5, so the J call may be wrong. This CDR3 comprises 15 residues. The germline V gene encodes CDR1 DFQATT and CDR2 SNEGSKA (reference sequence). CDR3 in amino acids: CSALRKRVTYETQYF. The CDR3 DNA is TGCAGTGCCCTAAGGAAGAGGGTTACGTATGAGACCCAGTACTTC.

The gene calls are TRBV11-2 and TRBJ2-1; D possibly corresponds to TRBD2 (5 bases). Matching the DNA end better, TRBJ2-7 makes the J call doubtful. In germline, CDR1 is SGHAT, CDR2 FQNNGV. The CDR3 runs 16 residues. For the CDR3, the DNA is TGTGCCAGCAGCGGAGGTGGCTCCCTCTCCTACAATGAGCAGTACTTC. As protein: CASSGGGSLSYNEQYF.

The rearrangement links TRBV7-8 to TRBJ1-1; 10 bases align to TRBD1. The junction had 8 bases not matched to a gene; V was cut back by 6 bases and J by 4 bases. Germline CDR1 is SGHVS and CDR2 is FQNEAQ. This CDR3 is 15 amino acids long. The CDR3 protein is CASRPGQGTGTEAFF. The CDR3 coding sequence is TGTGCCAGCAGACCGGGACAGGGGACCGGCACTGAAGCTTTCTTT.

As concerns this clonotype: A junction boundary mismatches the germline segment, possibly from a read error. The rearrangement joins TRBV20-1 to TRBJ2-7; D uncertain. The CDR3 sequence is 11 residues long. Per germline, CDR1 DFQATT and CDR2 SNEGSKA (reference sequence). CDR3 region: CSASKVYERYF. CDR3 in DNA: TGCAGTGCTAGCAAAGTCTACGAGCGGTACTTC.

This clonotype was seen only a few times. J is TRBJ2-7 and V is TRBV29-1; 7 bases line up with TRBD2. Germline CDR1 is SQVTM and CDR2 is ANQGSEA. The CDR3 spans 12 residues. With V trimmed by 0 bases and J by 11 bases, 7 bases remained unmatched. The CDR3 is CSVEDDRGVEYF. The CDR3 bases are TGCAGCGTTGAAGACGACCGGGGGGTTGAGTACTTC.

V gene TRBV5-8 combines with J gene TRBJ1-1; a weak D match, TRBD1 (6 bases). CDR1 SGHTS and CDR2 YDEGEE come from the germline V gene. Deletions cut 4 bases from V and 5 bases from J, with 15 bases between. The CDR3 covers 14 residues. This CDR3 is CASSHRGGATEAFF. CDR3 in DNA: TGTGCCAGCAGCCACCGGGGGGGGGCTACTGAAGCTTTCTTT. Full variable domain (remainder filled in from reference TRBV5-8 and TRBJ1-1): EAGVTQSPTHLIKTRGQQATLRCSPISGHTSVYWYQQALGLGLQFLLWYDEGEERNRGNFPPRFSGRQFPNYSSELNVNALELEDSALYLCASSHRGGATEAFFGQGTRLTVV.

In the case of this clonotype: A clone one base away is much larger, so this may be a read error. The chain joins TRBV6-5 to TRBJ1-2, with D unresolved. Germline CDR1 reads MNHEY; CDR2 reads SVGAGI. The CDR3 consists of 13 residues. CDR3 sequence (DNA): TGTGCCAGCAGCGGTGGTTCTAACTATGGCTACATCTTC. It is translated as CASSGGSNYGYIF.

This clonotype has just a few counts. The CDR3 DNA follows: TGTGCCAGCAGTTTTAAGCGGACGGGGATCACTGAAGCTTTCTTT. This encodes CASSFKRTGITEAFF. This rearrangement joins TRBV27 to TRBJ1-1; D uncertain. The V end was cut by 3 bases, the J end by 4 bases, with 15 bases between. This CDR3 spans 15 amino acids. Germline V gene sequence: CDR1 MNHEY, CDR2 SMNVEV (reference sequence).

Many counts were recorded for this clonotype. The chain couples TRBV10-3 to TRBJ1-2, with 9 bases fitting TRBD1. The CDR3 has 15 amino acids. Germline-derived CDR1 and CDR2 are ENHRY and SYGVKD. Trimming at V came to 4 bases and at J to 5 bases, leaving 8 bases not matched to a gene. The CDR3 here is CAISGGTGNVYGYTF. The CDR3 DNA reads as TGTGCCATCAGTGGAGGGACAGGGAACGTGTATGGCTACACCTTC.

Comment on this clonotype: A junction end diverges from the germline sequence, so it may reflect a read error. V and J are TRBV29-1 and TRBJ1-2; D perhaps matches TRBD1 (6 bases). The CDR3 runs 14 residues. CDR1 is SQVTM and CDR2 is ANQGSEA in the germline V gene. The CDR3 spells CSVEWPGVDYGYIF. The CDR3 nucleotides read TGCAGCGTTGAGTGGCCAGGGGTGGACTATGGCTACATCTTC.

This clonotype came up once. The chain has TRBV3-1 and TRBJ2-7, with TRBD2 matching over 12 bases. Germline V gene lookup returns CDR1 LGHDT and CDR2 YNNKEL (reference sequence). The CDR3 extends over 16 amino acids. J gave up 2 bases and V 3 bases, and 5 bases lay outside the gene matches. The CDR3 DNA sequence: TGTGCCAGCAGCCACTACACTAGCGGGAGGCCCTACGAGCAGTACTTC. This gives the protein CASSHYTSGRPYEQYF.